This T cell receptor beta chain was observed in a study of regulatory T cells in long-lasting Graves disease. Overall study: It was over 5 years of antithyroid drugs, with positive TSH receptor antibodies, that meant persistent Graves' disease.

Library construction for TCR beta used iRepertoire HTBI primers and Arm-PCR of CDR3 regions. TCRdb re-called the multiplex PCR reads with MiXCR, one entry per CDR3 protein. The sample yields roughly 700,000 distinct CDR3 sequences, 30% seen once. Noted time point: persistent/refractory GD, antithyroid drugs over 5 years with positive TRAb. The authors made the TCR library using RNA they extracted from PBMCs. Diagnoses of Graves' disease were made by American Thyroid Association guidelines. Germline V CDR1 and CDR2: MGHDK, SYGVNS. The CDR3 is 11 amino acids. V gave up 5 bases and J gave up 11 bases, with 12 bases separating them.

The receptor was isolated from a female donor with Graves disease. The sequenced sample was peripheral blood mononuclear cells (PBMCs), obtained when the disease was refractory, from a patient treated with antithyroid drugs. The J gene is TRBJ1-1, the V gene TRBV25-1; D gene unclear. The CDR3 protein is CASSFSREAFF. CDR3 nucleotide sequence: TGTGCCAGCAGTTTTTCCCGGGAGGCTTTCTTT.